The clone carrying this T cell receptor beta chain has only one observation. This specimen comes from a study of blood T cell repertoires in COVID-19. V lost 5 bases, J lost 1 base, and 6 bases lay in between. The CDR3 is 13 amino acids. Authors' methods: Scientists estimated how many nucleated cells there were by amplifying reference gene primers. Measured with immunoSEQ multiplex PCR; TCRdb has only the in-frame clones, and not every one. V and J calls and clone size are as listed in that table; D and trimming were resolved from the DNA. The data contain around 200,000 clones, approximately 90% of them singletons.

The chain employs TRBV12-3 or TRBV12-4 and TRBJ1-3, with D hard to call. The sequence derives from a man under 40 who had recovered from COVID-19. The sample was PBMCs or T cells enriched from blood (not recorded which). CDR3 sequence reads: CASSPHSGNTIYF. CDR3 DNA sequence: TGTGCCAGCAGTCCACATTCTGGAAACACCATATATTTT.